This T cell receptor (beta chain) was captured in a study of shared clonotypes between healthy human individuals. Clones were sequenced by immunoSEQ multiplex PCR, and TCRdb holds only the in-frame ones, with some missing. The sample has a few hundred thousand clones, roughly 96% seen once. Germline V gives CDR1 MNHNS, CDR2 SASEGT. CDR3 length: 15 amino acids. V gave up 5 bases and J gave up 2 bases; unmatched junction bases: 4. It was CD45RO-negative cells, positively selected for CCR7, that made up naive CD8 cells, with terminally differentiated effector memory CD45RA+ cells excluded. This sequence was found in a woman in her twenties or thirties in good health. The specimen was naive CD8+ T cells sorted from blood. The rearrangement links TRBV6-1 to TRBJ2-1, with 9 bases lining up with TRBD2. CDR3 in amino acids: CASSPSGAAYNEQFF. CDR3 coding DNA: TGTGCCAGCAGTCCTAGCGGGGCCGCCTACAATGAGCAGTTCTTC.